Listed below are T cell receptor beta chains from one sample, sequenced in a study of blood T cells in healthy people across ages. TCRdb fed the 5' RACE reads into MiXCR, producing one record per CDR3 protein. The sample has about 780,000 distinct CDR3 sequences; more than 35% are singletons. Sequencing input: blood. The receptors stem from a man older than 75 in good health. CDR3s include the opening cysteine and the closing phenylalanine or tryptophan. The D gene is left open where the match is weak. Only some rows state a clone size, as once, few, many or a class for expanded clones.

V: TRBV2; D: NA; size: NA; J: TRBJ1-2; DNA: TGTGCCAGCAGTGTTCAGGTTTGGAGCTATGGCTACACCTTC; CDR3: CASSVQVWSYGYTF
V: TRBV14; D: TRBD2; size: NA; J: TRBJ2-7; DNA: TGTGCCAGCAACCCGAAGGCCAGCGGGAGGGCTTACGAGCAGTACTTC; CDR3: CASNPKASGRAYEQYF
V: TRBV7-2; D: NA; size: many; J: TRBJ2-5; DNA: TGTGCCAGCAATAATGCCGGGGTCGAGACCCAGTACTTC; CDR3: CASNNAGVETQYF
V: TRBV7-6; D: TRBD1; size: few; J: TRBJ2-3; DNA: TGTGCCAGCAGCCCATCTACGGGGACAGGGTACACAGATACGCAGTATTTT; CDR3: CASSPSTGTGYTDTQYF
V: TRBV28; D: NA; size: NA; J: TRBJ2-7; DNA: TGTGCCAGCAGTTTAGGGCAGAAGCGAGGTCTCTACGAGCAGTACTTC; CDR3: CASSLGQKRGLYEQYF
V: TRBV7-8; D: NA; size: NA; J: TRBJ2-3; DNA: TGTGCCAGCAGCTTAGCGCAGGCTAGCTGGGCAGATACGCAGTATTTT; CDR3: CASSLAQASWADTQYF
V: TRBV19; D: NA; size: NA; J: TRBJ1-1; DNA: TGTGCCTCGACGAAGGCGGGGACTAGACGATTCACTGAAGCTTTCTTT; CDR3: CASTKAGTRRFTEAFF
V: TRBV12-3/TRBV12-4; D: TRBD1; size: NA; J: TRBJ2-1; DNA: TGTGCCAGCAGTTTTGGACAGGGGATCCGGAATGAGCAGTTCTTC; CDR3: CASSFGQGIRNEQFF
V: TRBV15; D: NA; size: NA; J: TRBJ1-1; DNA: TGTGCCACCAGCAGAGCGGGAGGGGCTGAAGCTTTCTTT; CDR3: CATSRAGGAEAFF
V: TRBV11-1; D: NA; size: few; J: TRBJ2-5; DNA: TGTGCCAGCAGCTTAGGACTCCGGACGGAGACCCAGTACTTC; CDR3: CASSLGLRTETQYF
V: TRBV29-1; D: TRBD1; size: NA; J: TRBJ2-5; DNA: TGCAGCGTTGAACGCCGACAGGGGGCGCGTCCGGAGACCCAGTACTTC; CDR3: CSVERRQGARPETQYF